The rows below give T cell receptor beta chains drawn from one sample of a study of shared clonotypes between healthy human individuals. Assay used: immunoSEQ multiplex PCR; TCRdb lists only in-frame clones, some missing. Among some 320,000 clones listed, around 87% were seen once. Sequences were obtained from memory CD8+ T cells sorted from blood. These receptors originate from a man younger than 35 in good health. Both conserved end residues are part of each CDR3. Fields, in order: CDR3 protein, CDR3 DNA, clone size, D gene, V gene, J gene. A D gene is named only where the DNA matches it firmly. Rows give clone size only sometimes, using once, few, many, or a class for an expanded clone.

cdr3_aa: CASSQEEGHPTGELFF
cdr3_nt: TGCGCCAGCAGCCAAGAAGAAGGACACCCCACCGGGGAGCTGTTTTTT
clone_size: once
d_call: -
v_call: TRBV4-3
j_call: TRBJ2-2

cdr3_aa: CSVEGRGNTGELFF
cdr3_nt: TGCAGCGTTGAGGGCAGGGGGAACACCGGGGAGCTGTTTTTT
clone_size: -
d_call: -
v_call: TRBV29-1
j_call: TRBJ2-2

cdr3_aa: CASSQVQGASYGYTF
cdr3_nt: TGCGCCAGCAGCCAAGTACAGGGGGCAAGCTATGGCTACACCTTC
clone_size: -
d_call: TRBD1
v_call: TRBV4-1
j_call: TRBJ1-2

cdr3_aa: CSVTGDYGYTF
cdr3_nt: TGCAGCGTTACAGGGGATTATGGCTACACCTTC
clone_size: -
d_call: TRBD1
v_call: TRBV29-1
j_call: TRBJ1-2

cdr3_aa: CASSLSITGPEAFF
cdr3_nt: TGTGCCAGCAGTTTATCGATAACGGGCCCTGAAGCTTTCTTT
clone_size: -
d_call: -
v_call: TRBV27
j_call: TRBJ1-1

cdr3_aa: CASSLIGPLNSPLHF
cdr3_nt: TGCGCCAGCAGCCTAATCGGCCCACTTAATTCACCCCTCCACTTT
clone_size: few
d_call: -
v_call: TRBV4-1
j_call: TRBJ1-6

cdr3_aa: CASSLLDSPQGELFF
cdr3_nt: TGTGCCAGCAGTTTATTGGACAGCCCACAAGGGGAGCTGTTTTTT
clone_size: -
d_call: -
v_call: TRBV27
j_call: TRBJ2-2

cdr3_aa: CASSRPRGTGELFF
cdr3_nt: TGTGCCAGTAGTAGACCGCGGGGCACCGGGGAGCTGTTTTTT
clone_size: -
d_call: -
v_call: TRBV19
j_call: TRBJ2-2

cdr3_aa: CASSEFEGDYGYTF
cdr3_nt: TGTGCCAGCAGTGAATTTGAGGGAGACTATGGCTACACCTTC
clone_size: -
d_call: -
v_call: TRBV25-1
j_call: TRBJ1-2

cdr3_aa: CASSPVAGVKNIQYF
cdr3_nt: TGTGCCAGCAGCCCTGTAGCGGGCGTTAAAAACATTCAGTACTTC
clone_size: -
d_call: TRBD2
v_call: TRBV7-9
j_call: TRBJ2-4

cdr3_aa: CAIRMGGTQYF
cdr3_nt: TGTGCCATCAGAATGGGAGGGACCCAGTACTTC
clone_size: -
d_call: -
v_call: TRBV10-3
j_call: TRBJ2-5

cdr3_aa: CASSFGRERVYSGDTQYF
cdr3_nt: TGTGCCAGCAGCTTCGGCAGGGAACGGGTCTACTCGGGAGATACGCAGTATTTT
clone_size: -
d_call: -
v_call: TRBV7-9
j_call: TRBJ2-3

cdr3_aa: CASSLVGWSEQFF
cdr3_nt: TGTGCCAGCAGCTTAGTAGGGTGGAGTGAGCAGTTCTTC
clone_size: -
d_call: -
v_call: TRBV7-9
j_call: TRBJ2-1

cdr3_aa: CASRPFLDSGNTIYF
cdr3_nt: TGTGCCAGCAGACCCTTCTTGGATAGCGGAAACACCATATATTTT
clone_size: -
d_call: -
v_call: TRBV2
j_call: TRBJ1-3

cdr3_aa: CSVEDYKGGAGTEAFF
cdr3_nt: TGCAGCGTTGAAGATTATAAGGGGGGCGCAGGGACTGAAGCTTTCTTT
clone_size: -
d_call: -
v_call: TRBV29-1
j_call: TRBJ1-1

cdr3_aa: CASTKTRDSYGYTF
cdr3_nt: TGTGCCAGCACCAAAACCCGGGACAGCTATGGCTACACCTTC
clone_size: -
d_call: TRBD1
v_call: TRBV5-4
j_call: TRBJ1-2

cdr3_aa: CASSEAGQGVKPQHF
cdr3_nt: TGTGCCAGCAGTGAAGCTGGCCAGGGAGTTAAGCCCCAGCATTTT
clone_size: few
d_call: -
v_call: TRBV6-1
j_call: TRBJ1-5

cdr3_aa: CASSYMGSSTEAFF
cdr3_nt: TGTGCCAGCAGTTACATGGGGTCGAGCACTGAAGCTTTCTTT
clone_size: once
d_call: -
v_call: TRBV6-6
j_call: TRBJ1-1

cdr3_aa: CASSLSGVADTQYF
cdr3_nt: TGTGCCAGCAGCTTGTCGGGAGTGGCAGATACGCAGTATTTT
clone_size: -
d_call: -
v_call: TRBV5-6
j_call: TRBJ2-3

cdr3_aa: CASRDRGNEAFF
cdr3_nt: TGTGCCAGTAGGGACAGGGGAAATGAAGCTTTCTTT
clone_size: once
d_call: TRBD1
v_call: TRBV19
j_call: TRBJ1-1

cdr3_aa: CASSYRGVGQPQHF
cdr3_nt: TGTGCCAGCAGTTATAGGGGAGTAGGGCAGCCCCAGCATTTT
clone_size: -
d_call: -
v_call: TRBV6-5
j_call: TRBJ1-5

cdr3_aa: CASSQVDPGSEKLFF
cdr3_nt: TGCGCCAGCAGCCAAGTCGACCCAGGCAGCGAAAAACTGTTTTTT
clone_size: -
d_call: -
v_call: TRBV4-3
j_call: TRBJ1-4

cdr3_aa: CASSSGPYSNQPQHF
cdr3_nt: TGTGCCAGCAGTTCCGGGCCTTATAGCAATCAGCCCCAGCATTTT
clone_size: -
d_call: -
v_call: TRBV7-9
j_call: TRBJ1-5

cdr3_aa: CAWSHPGNTEAFF
cdr3_nt: TGTGCCTGGAGTCACCCAGGAAACACTGAAGCTTTCTTT
clone_size: once
d_call: -
v_call: TRBV30
j_call: TRBJ1-1

cdr3_aa: CASIDRLTTYEQYF
cdr3_nt: TGTGCCAGCATTGACAGACTCACCACCTACGAGCAGTACTTC
clone_size: once
d_call: -
v_call: TRBV28
j_call: TRBJ2-7

cdr3_aa: CASSFGAGANEQYF
cdr3_nt: TGTGCCAGCAGCTTTGGGGCGGGGGCCAACGAGCAGTACTTC
clone_size: -
d_call: -
v_call: TRBV5-4
j_call: TRBJ2-7

cdr3_aa: CASSPSGIHYEQYF
cdr3_nt: TGTGCCAGCAGCCCTAGCGGCATTCACTACGAGCAGTACTTC
clone_size: -
d_call: TRBD2
v_call: TRBV13
j_call: TRBJ2-7